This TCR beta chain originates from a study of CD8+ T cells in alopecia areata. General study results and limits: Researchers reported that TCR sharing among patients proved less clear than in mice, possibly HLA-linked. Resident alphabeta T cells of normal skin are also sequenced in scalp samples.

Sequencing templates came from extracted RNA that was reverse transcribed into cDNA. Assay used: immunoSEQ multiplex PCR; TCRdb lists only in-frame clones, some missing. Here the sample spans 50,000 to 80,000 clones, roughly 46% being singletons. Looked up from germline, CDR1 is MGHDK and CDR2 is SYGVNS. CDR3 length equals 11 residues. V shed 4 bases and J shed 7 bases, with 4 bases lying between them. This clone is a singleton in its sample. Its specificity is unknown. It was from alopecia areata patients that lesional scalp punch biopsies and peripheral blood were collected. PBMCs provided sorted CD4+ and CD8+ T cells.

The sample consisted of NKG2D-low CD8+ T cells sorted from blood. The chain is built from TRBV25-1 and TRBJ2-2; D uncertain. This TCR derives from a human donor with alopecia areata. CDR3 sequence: CASSAIGELFF. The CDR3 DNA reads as TGTGCCAGCAGTGCAATCGGGGAGCTGTTTTTT.